Listed here are 14 T cell receptor beta chains from one sample, sequenced in a study of CD8 T cells in ankylosing spondylitis. Study-level results: A motif in TCR beta, a set of 8 or 9 highly homologous variants, appeared characteristic of ankylosing spondylitis blood.

No antigen is known for these receptors. A single record per CDR3 protein comes from TCRdb applying MiXCR to the 5' RACE reads. Here the sample spans 400,000 or so distinct CDR3 sequences, 25% to 30% being singletons. Source material: blood, either unsorted or a sorted T cell fraction (not recorded which). These receptors originate from a male donor with ankylosing spondylitis.

The chain combines TRBV4-2 with TRBJ1-4; 9 bases are a match to TRBD1. The CDR3 length is 17 residues. Looked up from germline, CDR1 is LGHNA and CDR2 is YNFKEQ. The trim removed 1 base at V and 2 bases at J, leaving 5 bases unmatched. CDR3 loop: CASSQAGQGSTNEKLFF. The CDR3 bases are TGTGCCAGCAGCCAAGCGGGACAGGGTAGTACTAATGAAAAACTGTTTTTT.

The chain couples TRBV19 to TRBJ1-1, with TRBD1 as a possible D gene (6 bases). This CDR3 has 16 residues. The germline V gene encodes CDR1 LNHDA and CDR2 SQIVND (reference sequence). V was trimmed by 9 bases and J by 0 bases, leaving 20 bases between them. The CDR3: CASLPGGGWMNTEAFF. CDR3 in DNA: TGTGCCAGCCTCCCCGGGGGGGGCTGGATGAACACTGAAGCTTTCTTT.

The table lists this clonotype with a few counts. The rearrangement links TRBV27 to TRBJ2-7; possibly TRBD2 for D (5 bases). The V end lost 6 bases, the J end lost 6 bases, and 12 bases lay between the germline ends. The CDR3 sequence is 12 residues long. The germline V gene encodes CDR1 MNHEY and CDR2 SMNVEV (reference sequence). CDR3 DNA sequence: TGTGCCAGCAGACCCAGCGGCGGCGAGCAGTACTTC. Its protein product is CASRPSGGEQYF.

The rearrangement links TRBV20-1 to TRBJ2-1; D is perhaps TRBD2 (5 bases). CDR1 DFQATT and CDR2 SNEGSKA come from the germline V gene (reference sequence). Trimming cost V 6 bases and J 0 bases, with 15 bases left between them. The CDR3 length is 15 residues. CDR3 sequence: CSAQHGVSSYNEQFF. DNA for the CDR3: TGCAGTGCACAGCACGGGGTAAGCTCCTACAATGAGCAGTTCTTC.

This clonotype has a handful of counts. The chain has TRBV11-2 and TRBJ2-7; D is ambiguous. The CDR3 is 15 residues long. Per germline, CDR1 SGHAT and CDR2 FQNNGV. Trimming cost V 0 bases and J 2 bases, with 11 bases left between them. The CDR3 sequence: CASSLDSLVTYEQYF. As DNA, the CDR3 is TGTGCCAGCAGCTTAGACAGTCTCGTCACCTACGAGCAGTACTTC.

The chain links TRBV5-5 to TRBJ1-5; D is perhaps TRBD1 (6 bases). Germline V gene lookup returns CDR1 SGHKS and CDR2 YYEKEE (reference sequence). Trimming cost V 4 bases and J 10 bases, with 18 bases left between them. The CDR3 runs 14 residues. CDR3 sequence: CASSPWTASEPQHF. In DNA form, the CDR3 reads TGTGCCAGCAGCCCGTGGACAGCTTCAGAACCCCAGCATTTT.

This rearrangement joins TRBV20-1 to TRBJ1-2, with 9 nucleotides matching TRBD1. The CDR3 consists of 13 residues. V shed 1 base, J shed 6 bases, and the junction held 3 bases outside the gene matches. Germline V gives CDR1 DFQATT, CDR2 SNEGSKA (reference sequence). The CDR3 reads CSARVHRGHGYTF. In nucleotides, the CDR3 is TGCAGTGCTAGAGTCCACAGGGGGCATGGCTACACCTTC.

The table lists this clonotype with a count of one. In nucleotides, the CDR3 is TGTGCCAGCAGGCAGACAGGGTATCAGGGGGAGACCCAGTACTTC. It codes for CASRQTGYQGETQYF. The rearrangement joins TRBV2 to TRBJ2-5; TRBD1 aligns across 7 bases. Trimming cost V 6 bases and J 5 bases; bases outside gene matches: 12. CDR1 is SNHLY and CDR2 is FYNNEI in the germline V gene. The CDR3 sequence is 15 residues long. The full variable domain, with the rest looked up from reference TRBV2 and TRBJ2-5, is EPEVTQTPSHQVTQMGQEVILRCVPISNHLYFYWYRQILGQKVEFLVSFYNNEISEKSEIFDDQFSVERPDGSNFTLKIRSTKLEDSAMYFCASRQTGYQGETQYFGPGTRLLVL.

The V and J genes are TRBV25-1 and TRBJ1-4; TRBD1 matches 7 bases. V lost 8 bases, J lost 0 bases, and 3 bases stayed unmatched. Germline CDR1 and CDR2: MGHDK and SYGVNS. CDR3 length: 14 amino acids. The CDR3 DNA reads TGTGCCAGCCAAGACAGGGCAACTAATGAAAAACTGTTTTTT. The encoded protein is CASQDRATNEKLFF.

This clonotype was observed many times. The V and J genes are TRBV12-3 or TRBV12-4 and TRBJ2-1; 11 bases agree with TRBD1. The CDR3 covers 15 residues. Germline trimming cut 6 bases from V and 2 bases from J; bases unmatched to any gene: 3. This CDR3 is CASSRGQGAYNEQFF. The DNA of the CDR3 is TGTGCCAGCAGCCGGGGACAGGGGGCCTACAATGAGCAGTTCTTC.

The genes are TRBV7-2 and TRBJ1-6, with a possible D match to TRBD1 (6 bases). With 4 bases removed from V and 10 bases from J, the gap between germline ends came to 14 bases. There are 14 residues in the CDR3. The germline gives CDR1 SGHTA, CDR2 FQGNSA. CDR3: CASSSPGAKSPLHF. As DNA, the CDR3 is TGTGCCAGCAGCTCTCCAGGGGCCAAGTCACCCCTCCACTTT.

The chain is built from TRBV20-1 and TRBJ2-3; D perhaps matches TRBD2 (6 bases). V was shortened by 6 bases and J by 8 bases, with 18 bases between the two germline ends. This CDR3 has 13 amino acids. Per germline, CDR1 DFQATT and CDR2 SNEGSKA (reference sequence). The CDR3 is CSARTGGQGTQYF. The DNA for the CDR3 is TGCAGTGCCAGGACCGGAGGGCAGGGTACGCAGTATTTT.

This clonotype was detected a few times. The J gene is TRBJ2-7, the V gene TRBV15; D might be TRBD2 (7 bases). In germline, CDR1 is LNHNV, CDR2 YYDKDF (reference sequence). This CDR3 has 13 amino acids. The DNA for the CDR3 is TGTGCAGGGGGGGGTAGCGGATCCTACGAGCAGTACGTC. Translating gives CAGGGSGSYEQYV.

This chain uses TRBV7-9 with TRBJ2-2; D is tentatively TRBD1 or TRBD2 (5 bases each). Deletions cut 8 bases from V and 7 bases from J, with 20 bases between. The CDR3 extends over 15 amino acids. Germline V gene data show CDR1 as SEHNR and CDR2 as FQNEAQ (reference sequence). CDR3 DNA sequence: TGTGCCAGCCAAAGAGGCAGGGAGTCGGGCGGGGAGCTGTTTTTT. Its protein product is CASQRGRESGGELFF.